The clone carrying this T cell receptor (beta chain) was counted a single time. Its antigen is as yet unknown. This entry is derived from a study of cytomegalovirus exposure and HLA in healthy donors. Overall study results and limits: A later analysis, which compared TCR beta chains of equal frequency, found the HLA-associated ones more clonally expanded.

PCR amplification relied on 60 Vbeta primers (plus 13 Jbeta primers). Produced via immunoSEQ multiplex PCR; TCRdb's table is partial and in-frame only. The table shows 90,000 to 110,000 clones, with 69% occurring only once. CDR1 and CDR2 (germline): LNHNV, YYDKDF (reference sequence). With 0 bases clipped from V and 4 bases from J, the junction kept 12 bases outside the gene matches. The CDR3 has 19 residues. This chain uses TRBV15 with TRBJ2-2, with TRBD2 identical over 9 bases. Sample: PBMCs. The sequence derives from a woman in her 70s in good health and CMV-seropositive. CDR3: CATSRDLPGGGAGTGELFF. As DNA, the CDR3 is TGTGCCACCAGCAGAGATCTGCCCGGCGGGGGGGCAGGCACCGGGGAGCTGTTTTTT.